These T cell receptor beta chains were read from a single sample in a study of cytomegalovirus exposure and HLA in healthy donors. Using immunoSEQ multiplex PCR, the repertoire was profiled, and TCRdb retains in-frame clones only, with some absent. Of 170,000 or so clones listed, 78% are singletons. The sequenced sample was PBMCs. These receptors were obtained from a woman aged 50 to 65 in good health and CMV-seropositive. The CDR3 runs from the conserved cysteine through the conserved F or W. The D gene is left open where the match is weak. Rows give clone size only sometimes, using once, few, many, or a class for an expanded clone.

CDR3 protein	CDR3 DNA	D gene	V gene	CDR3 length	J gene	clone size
CASSTERGSFQETQYF	TGTGCCAGCAGCACCGAGCGGGGGTCCTTTCAAGAGACCCAGTACTTC	-	TRBV21-1	16	TRBJ2-5	few
CASSPGTSNYEQYF	TGTGCCAGCAGCCCCGGGACTTCAAACTACGAGCAGTACTTC	-	TRBV9	14	TRBJ2-7	-
CASSMERGGQETQYF	TGTGCCAGTAGTATGGAGCGGGGGGGCCAAGAGACCCAGTACTTC	TRBD2	TRBV19	15	TRBJ2-5	few
CASSGGYGTASSYEQYF	TGTGCCAGCTCCGGAGGATACGGGACAGCGAGCTCCTACGAGCAGTACTTC	TRBD1	TRBV27	17	TRBJ2-7	-
CASSSLPRVSYNEQFF	TGTGCCAGCAGCTCCCTCCCCAGGGTATCCTACAATGAGCAGTTCTTC	-	TRBV7-6	16	TRBJ2-1	-
CASSFTGGTEAFF	TGTGCCAGCAGCTTTACAGGGGGCACTGAAGCTTTCTTT	TRBD1	TRBV5-4	13	TRBJ1-1	-
CASSRQVSSTDTQYF	TGTGCCAGCAGCCGACAGGTCTCTTCCACAGATACGCAGTATTTT	-	TRBV7-2	15	TRBJ2-3	-
CATSRDLLGQKPANYGYTF	TGTGCCACCAGCAGAGATTTATTGGGGCAGAAGCCCGCTAACTATGGCTACACCTTC	-	TRBV15	19	TRBJ1-2	once
CASSWTANTGELFF	TGTGCCAGCAGCTGGACAGCGAACACCGGGGAGCTGTTTTTT	-	TRBV11-3	14	TRBJ2-2	few
CASRTDRDEQYF	TGCGCCAGCAGAACGGACAGGGACGAGCAGTACTTC	TRBD1	TRBV5-1	12	TRBJ2-7	once
CASSVTGTSSYEQYF	TGTGCCAGCAGTGTAACAGGGACCAGCTCCTACGAGCAGTACTTC	-	TRBV6-1	15	TRBJ2-7	-
CASSSGTGVQYF	TGTGCCAGCAGCTCCGGGACAGGGGTGCAGTACTTC	TRBD1	TRBV7-3	12	TRBJ2-7	-
CASSPGAGRTDTQYF	TGTGCCAGCTCACCAGGGGCGGGGAGAACAGATACGCAGTATTTT	-	TRBV18	15	TRBJ2-3	once
CASGLVWEGEQPQHF	TGTGCTAGTGGTTTGGTATGGGAGGGTGAACAGCCCCAGCATTTT	-	TRBV12-5	15	TRBJ1-5	-
CASSDEEGWGELTSGGHPYEQYF	TGTGCCAGCAGTGATGAGGAGGGTTGGGGAGAGCTAACTAGCGGGGGGCATCCCTACGAGCAGTACTTC	TRBD2	TRBV2	23	TRBJ2-7	-
CASRGTGGTDTQYF	TGTGCCAGCAGAGGGACAGGGGGCACAGATACGCAGTATTTT	TRBD1	TRBV27	14	TRBJ2-3	few
CASSLESGVGEQYF	TGCGCCAGCAGCTTGGAAAGCGGTGTGGGGGAGCAGTACTTC	-	TRBV5-1	14	TRBJ2-7	few
CASSSMGQGAQAFF	TGTGCCAGCAGCTCGATGGGACAGGGGGCGCAAGCTTTCTTT	TRBD1	TRBV7-3	14	TRBJ1-1	-
CAWTYRGVEQYF	TGTGCCTGGACTTACAGGGGGGTCGAGCAGTACTTC	TRBD1	TRBV30	12	TRBJ2-7	-
CASSESPAGGADTQYF	TGCGCCAGCAGTGAATCCCCGGCGGGGGGGGCAGATACGCAGTATTTT	TRBD2	TRBV10-1	16	TRBJ2-3	-